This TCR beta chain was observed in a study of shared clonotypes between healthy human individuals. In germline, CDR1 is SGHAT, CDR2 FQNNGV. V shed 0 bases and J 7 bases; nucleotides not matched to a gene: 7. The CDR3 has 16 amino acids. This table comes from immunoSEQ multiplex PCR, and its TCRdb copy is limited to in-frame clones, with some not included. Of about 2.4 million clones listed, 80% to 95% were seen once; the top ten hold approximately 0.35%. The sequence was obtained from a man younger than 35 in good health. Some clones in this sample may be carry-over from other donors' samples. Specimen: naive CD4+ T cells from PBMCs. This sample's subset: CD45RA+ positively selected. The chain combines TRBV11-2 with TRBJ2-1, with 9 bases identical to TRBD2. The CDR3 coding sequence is TGTGCCAGCAGCTTAGAATGGCTAGCGGGAAAGAATGAGCAGTTCTTC. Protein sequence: CASSLEWLAGKNEQFF. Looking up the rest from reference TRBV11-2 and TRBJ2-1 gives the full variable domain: EAGVAQSPRYKIIEKRQSVAFWCNPISGHATLYWYQQILGQGPKLLIQFQNNGVVDDSQLPKDRFSAERLKGVDSTLKIQPAKLEDSAVYLCASSLEWLAGKNEQFFGPGTRLTVL.